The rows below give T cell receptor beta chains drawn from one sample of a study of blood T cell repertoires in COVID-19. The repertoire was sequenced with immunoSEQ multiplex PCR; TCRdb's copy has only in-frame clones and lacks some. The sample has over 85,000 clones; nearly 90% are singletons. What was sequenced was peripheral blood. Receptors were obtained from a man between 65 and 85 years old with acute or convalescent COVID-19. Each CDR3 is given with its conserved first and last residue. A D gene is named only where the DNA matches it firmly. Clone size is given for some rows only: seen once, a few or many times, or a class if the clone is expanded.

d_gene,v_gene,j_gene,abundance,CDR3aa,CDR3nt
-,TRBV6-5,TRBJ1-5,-,CASSTGGQPQHF,TGTGCCAGCAGTACCGGAGGGCAGCCCCAGCATTTT
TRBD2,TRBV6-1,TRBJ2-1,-,CASSEASGAPVEQFF,TGTGCCAGCAGTGAAGCTAGCGGGGCGCCGGTAGAGCAGTTCTTC
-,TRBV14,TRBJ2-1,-,CASSQDFAGQQFF,TGTGCCAGCAGCCAAGATTTCGCGGGGCAGCAGTTCTTC
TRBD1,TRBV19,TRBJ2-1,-,CASSERQGSYNEQFF,TGTGCCAGTAGTGAGAGACAGGGATCCTACAATGAGCAGTTCTTC
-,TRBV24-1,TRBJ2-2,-,CATSPPTGDMGTGELFF,TGTGCCACCAGCCCCCCGACAGGCGATATGGGCACCGGGGAGCTGTTTTTT
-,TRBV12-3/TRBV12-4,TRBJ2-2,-,CASSRGPGELFF,TGTGCCAGCAGCAGGGGTCCCGGGGAGCTGTTTTTT
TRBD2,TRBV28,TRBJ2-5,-,CASSSRLAGGPIAETQYF,TGTGCCAGCAGTTCCCGACTAGCGGGGGGGCCGATCGCGGAGACCCAGTACTTC
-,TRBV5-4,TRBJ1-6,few,CASSLNTGDNSPLHF,TGTGCCAGCAGCTTGAATACCGGGGATAATTCACCCCTCCACTTT
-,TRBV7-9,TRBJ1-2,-,CASSLADSYGYTF,TGTGCCAGCAGCTTAGCGGACAGCTATGGCTACACCTTC
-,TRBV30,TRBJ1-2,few,CAWSPPGNGYTF,TGTGCCTGGAGTCCCCCGGGGAATGGCTACACCTTC
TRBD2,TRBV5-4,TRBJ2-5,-,CASGTAAGRQETQYF,TGTGCCAGCGGAACTGCAGCGGGGAGGCAAGAGACCCAGTACTTC
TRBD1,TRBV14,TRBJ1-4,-,CASSHYPTGTGGVGEKLFF,TGTGCCAGCAGCCACTATCCGACCGGGACAGGGGGCGTCGGTGAAAAACTGTTTTTT
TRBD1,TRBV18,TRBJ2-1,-,CASSPTGGSDEQFF,TGTGCCAGCTCACCGACAGGGGGCTCAGATGAGCAGTTCTTC
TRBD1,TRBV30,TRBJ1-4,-,CAWDPGQRNEKLFF,TGTGCCTGGGACCCGGGACAGAGAAATGAAAAACTGTTTTTT
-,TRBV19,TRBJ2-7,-,CASSVTGIDEQYF,TGTGCCAGTAGTGTTACAGGGATCGACGAGCAGTACTTC
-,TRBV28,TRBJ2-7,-,CASRPPGTHYEQYF,TGTGCCAGCAGACCTCCCGGGACACACTACGAGCAGTACTTC
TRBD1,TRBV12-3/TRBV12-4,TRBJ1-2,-,CASSLDRDYGYTF,TGTGCCAGCAGCTTGGACAGGGACTATGGCTACACCTTC
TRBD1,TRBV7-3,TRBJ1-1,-,CASSGNRGSEAFF,TGTGCCAGCAGCGGCAACAGGGGCTCTGAAGCTTTCTTT
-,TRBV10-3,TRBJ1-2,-,CAISDPRGGHNYGYTF,TGTGCCATCAGTGACCCCCGTGGGGGACATAACTATGGCTACACCTTC
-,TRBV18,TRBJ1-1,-,CASREIIDANTEAFF,TGTGCCAGCCGCGAGATTATAGATGCGAACACTGAAGCTTTCTTT
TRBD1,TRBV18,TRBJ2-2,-,CASSPGTGKDSNTGELFF,TGTGCCAGCTCACCTGGGACAGGGAAAGATTCGAACACCGGGGAGCTGTTTTTT
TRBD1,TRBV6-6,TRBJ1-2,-,CASSRPPTGVANYGYTF,TGTGCCAGCAGCCGACCCCCGACAGGGGTTGCTAACTATGGCTACACCTTC
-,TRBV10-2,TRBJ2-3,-,CASSDARRTTTDTQYF,TGCGCCAGCAGTGACGCCCGCAGGACTACCACAGATACGCAGTATTTT
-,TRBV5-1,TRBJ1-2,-,CASSLYQGSFYGYTF,TGCGCCAGCAGCTTGTATCAGGGATCCTTCTATGGCTACACCTTC
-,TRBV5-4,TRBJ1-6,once,CASRRGGNSPLHF,TGTGCCAGCAGGCGGGGGGGTAATTCACCCCTCCACTTT
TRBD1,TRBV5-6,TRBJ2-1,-,CASSGTGGIYNEQFF,TGTGCCAGCAGCGGAACAGGGGGCATCTACAATGAGCAGTTCTTC
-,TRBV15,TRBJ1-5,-,CATSRERGRQAQHF,TGTGCCACCAGCAGAGAAAGGGGAAGGCAGGCCCAGCATTTT
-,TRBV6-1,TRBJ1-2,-,CASSEGAGRLYGYTF,TGTGCCAGCAGTGAAGGGGCAGGGCGCCTCTATGGCTACACCTTC
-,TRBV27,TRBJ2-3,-,CASSLSLGQPGTDTQYF,TGTGCCAGCAGTTTATCTCTTGGGCAGCCCGGCACAGATACGCAGTATTTT
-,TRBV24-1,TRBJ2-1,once,CATSVSYNEQFF,TGTGCCACCAGTGTCAGTTACAATGAGCAGTTCTTC
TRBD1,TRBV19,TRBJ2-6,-,CASSPRIGGQGVSGANVLTF,TGTGCCAGTAGTCCCCGAATAGGGGGACAGGGAGTTTCTGGGGCCAACGTCCTGACTTTC
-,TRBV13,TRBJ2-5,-,CASSLTGEETQYF,TGTGCCAGCAGCCTGACAGGCGAAGAGACCCAGTACTTC
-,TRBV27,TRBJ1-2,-,CASRWGLGYGYTF,TGTGCCAGCAGATGGGGGCTGGGCTATGGCTACACCTTC
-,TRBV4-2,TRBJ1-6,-,CASSQDWDIGNSPLHF,TGTGCCAGCAGCCAAGACTGGGACATTGGAAATTCACCCCTCCACTTT
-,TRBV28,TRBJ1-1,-,CASSLLGLTEAFF,TGTGCCAGCAGTTTATTGGGCCTAACGGAAGCTTTCTTT
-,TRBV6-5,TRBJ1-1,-,CASSLGRNTEAFF,TGTGCCAGCAGTCTAGGGAGGAACACTGAAGCTTTCTTT
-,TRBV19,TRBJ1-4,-,CASSITGGREKLFF,TGTGCCAGTAGTATAACCGGGGGGCGAGAAAAACTGTTTTTT
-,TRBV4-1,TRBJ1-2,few,CASSHQRGADGYTF,TGCGCCAGCAGCCACCAAAGGGGCGCCGATGGCTACACCTTC
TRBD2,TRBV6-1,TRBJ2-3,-,CASSEPRGGKRDTQYF,TGTGCCAGCAGTGAGCCCCGGGGGGGAAAGAGAGATACGCAGTATTTT
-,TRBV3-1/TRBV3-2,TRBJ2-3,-,CASSQFGGDTDTQYF,TGTGCCAGCAGCCAGTTCGGCGGGGACACAGATACGCAGTATTTT
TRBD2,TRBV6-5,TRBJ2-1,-,CASSLLAGGGNEQFF,TGTGCCAGCAGTCTCCTAGCGGGGGGGGGCAATGAGCAGTTCTTC
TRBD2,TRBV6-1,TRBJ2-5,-,CASSEGLAGGDQETQYF,TGTGCCAGCAGTGAAGGACTAGCGGGGGGTGATCAAGAGACCCAGTACTTC